A selection of T cell receptor beta chains follows, all from one sample in a study of shared clonotypes between healthy human individuals. Repertoires were generated with immunoSEQ multiplex PCR, while TCRdb's copy carries only in-frame clones and drops some. The sample carries around 1.1 million clones, approximately 77% recorded once. The sample comprised memory CD4+ T cells from PBMCs. The origin of the receptors is a man younger than 30 in good health. Some clones in this sample may be carry-over from other donors' samples. Both conserved end residues are part of each CDR3. D genes are given only for firm matches. For some rows the clone size is stated as once, few or many, or as a class when expanded; others skip it.

length: 13
V: TRBV7-7
D: NA
size: NA
J: TRBJ2-3
DNA: TGTGCCAGCAGCTTAGCGCCTGGTGATACGCAGTATTTT
CDR3: CASSLAPGDTQYF

length: 12
V: TRBV28
D: NA
size: many
J: TRBJ2-4
DNA: TGTGCCAGCAGTTCATACTACCCGGATCAGTACTTC
CDR3: CASSSYYPDQYF

length: 14
V: TRBV15
D: NA
size: NA
J: TRBJ2-1
DNA: TGTGCCACCAGCAGAGCACTAAATCGGAATGAGCAGTTCTTC
CDR3: CATSRALNRNEQFF

length: 15
V: TRBV6-1
D: TRBD1
size: NA
J: TRBJ1-5
DNA: TGTGCCAGCAGTGAAGCGTACAGGGGTAACCAGCCCCAGCATTTT
CDR3: CASSEAYRGNQPQHF

length: 18
V: TRBV10-3
D: TRBD2
size: NA
J: TRBJ2-5
DNA: TGTGCCATCAGTGACCCCCCCGGACTAGCGGGTAGGGGGTTGCCCCAGTACTTC
CDR3: CAISDPPGLAGRGLPQYF

length: 15
V: TRBV12-5
D: TRBD1
size: NA
J: TRBJ1-2
DNA: TGTGCTAGTGGTTTGAGGACAGGGTACGGCTATGGCTACACCTTC
CDR3: CASGLRTGYGYGYTF

length: 16
V: TRBV11-3
D: TRBD1
size: NA
J: TRBJ2-2
DNA: TGTGCCAGCAGACACACGACAGGGGGCGCACCCGGGGAGCTGTTTTTT
CDR3: CASRHTTGGAPGELFF

length: 15
V: TRBV30
D: NA
size: few
J: TRBJ2-2
DNA: TGTGCGTGTGGGGATGGGAGGATGAACACCGGGGAGCTGTTTTTT
CDR3: CACGDGRMNTGELFF

length: 15
V: TRBV2
D: NA
size: once
J: TRBJ2-6
DNA: TGTGCCAGCAGTGCGCACTTCTCTGGGGCCAACGTCCTGACTTTC
CDR3: CASSAHFSGANVLTF

length: 14
V: TRBV9
D: TRBD1
size: NA
J: TRBJ1-1
DNA: TGTGCCAGCAGCGCTGGACAGGGGTTCACTGAAGCTTTCTTT
CDR3: CASSAGQGFTEAFF

length: 14
V: TRBV9
D: NA
size: NA
J: TRBJ2-2
DNA: TGTGCCAGCACCCGAGAGGTTTCACCCGGGGAGCTGTTTTTT
CDR3: CASTREVSPGELFF

length: 13
V: TRBV11-3
D: TRBD1
size: NA
J: TRBJ1-1
DNA: TGTGCCAGCAGCCCGGGACAGTCCACTGAAGCTTTCTTT
CDR3: CASSPGQSTEAFF

length: 17
V: TRBV2
D: NA
size: NA
J: TRBJ2-1
DNA: TGTGCCAGCAGTGAAACCGAGATTATTTTCGGTAAAAATGAGCAGTTCTTC
CDR3: CASSETEIIFGKNEQFF

length: 16
V: TRBV2
D: TRBD1
size: few
J: TRBJ1-5
DNA: TGTGCCAGCAGTGACAGGGGGCTGTCTAGCAATCAGCCCCAGCATTTT
CDR3: CASSDRGLSSNQPQHF

length: 15
V: TRBV2
D: NA
size: few
J: TRBJ2-1
DNA: TGTGCCAGCAGTGAAGGGGCCAGGGCAAACAATGAGCAGTTCTTC
CDR3: CASSEGARANNEQFF

length: 14
V: TRBV10-3
D: NA
size: NA
J: TRBJ1-2
DNA: TGTGCCAGCAGCCGACGGGGTCAGACCTATGGCTACACCTTC
CDR3: CASSRRGQTYGYTF

length: 12
V: TRBV7-3
D: NA
size: NA
J: TRBJ2-3
DNA: TGTGCCAGCAGCTCCCCTCCCGATACGCAGTATTTT
CDR3: CASSSPPDTQYF

length: 13
V: TRBV28
D: TRBD1
size: few
J: TRBJ1-1
DNA: TGTGCCAGCAGCCGGGACAGCAACACTGAAGCTTTCTTT
CDR3: CASSRDSNTEAFF

length: 14
V: TRBV6-1
D: TRBD1
size: NA
J: TRBJ1-1
DNA: TGTGCCAGCAGGGCGGACAGGAGAAACACTGAAGCTTTCTTT
CDR3: CASRADRRNTEAFF

length: 12
V: TRBV6-1
D: NA
size: NA
J: TRBJ2-7
DNA: TGTGCCAGCAGCCCTCGTGAGTACGAGCAGTACTTC
CDR3: CASSPREYEQYF

length: 15
V: TRBV4-3
D: NA
size: NA
J: TRBJ1-3
DNA: TGCGCCAGCAGCCAAGTACAGGGCGCTGGAAACACCATATATTTT
CDR3: CASSQVQGAGNTIYF

length: 14
V: TRBV14
D: NA
size: once
J: TRBJ1-1
DNA: TGTGCCAGCAGCCGACAACGGGGGGTAACTGAAGCTTTCTTT
CDR3: CASSRQRGVTEAFF

length: 15
V: TRBV10-3
D: NA
size: NA
J: TRBJ2-7
DNA: TGTGCCACCCTGGATCCGGCAGGTGGATCCTACGAGCAGTACTTC
CDR3: CATLDPAGGSYEQYF

length: 14
V: TRBV10-3
D: TRBD1
size: NA
J: TRBJ2-5
DNA: TGTGCCATCAACGATGGCAGGGGGACGGAGACCCAGTACTTC
CDR3: CAINDGRGTETQYF

length: 14
V: TRBV7-9
D: TRBD1
size: once
J: TRBJ2-7
DNA: TGTGCCAGCAGTCCCAACAGGGGCTCCTACGAGCAGTACTTC
CDR3: CASSPNRGSYEQYF

length: 11
V: TRBV6-5
D: NA
size: NA
J: TRBJ2-3
DNA: TGTGCCAGCAGCCTTGGGGATACGCAGTATTTT
CDR3: CASSLGDTQYF

length: 12
V: TRBV7-3
D: NA
size: NA
J: TRBJ2-2
DNA: TGTGCCAGCAGCTTATCTGCCGGGGAGCTGTTTTTT
CDR3: CASSLSAGELFF

length: 13
V: TRBV28
D: NA
size: NA
J: TRBJ2-1
DNA: TGTGCCAGCAGTTTAAGCACGGGAGTTGAGCAGTTCTTC
CDR3: CASSLSTGVEQFF

length: 16
V: TRBV18
D: TRBD2
size: NA
J: TRBJ2-5
DNA: TGTGCCAGCTCACCTTGGACTAGCGCGGCGCAAGAGACCCAGTACTTC
CDR3: CASSPWTSAAQETQYF

length: 16
V: TRBV28
D: TRBD2
size: NA
J: TRBJ2-7
DNA: TGTGCCAGCAGTCCCTCTTCGACTAGCCACCTCTACGAGCAGTACTTC
CDR3: CASSPSSTSHLYEQYF

length: 16
V: TRBV4-3
D: TRBD2
size: NA
J: TRBJ2-2
DNA: TGCGCCAGCAGCCCGGAGGGCGCGGGAGTCACCGGGGAGCTGTTTTTT
CDR3: CASSPEGAGVTGELFF

length: 15
V: TRBV7-2
D: TRBD2
size: NA
J: TRBJ2-1
DNA: TGTGCCAGCAGCTCACCGGGACTAGCATGGAGTGAGCAGTTCTTC
CDR3: CASSSPGLAWSEQFF

length: 13
V: TRBV5-4
D: TRBD2
size: NA
J: TRBJ2-7
DNA: TGTGCCAGCACCAAAGCCCTAGCGGACGAGCAGTACTTC
CDR3: CASTKALADEQYF

length: 14
V: TRBV7-9
D: NA
size: NA
J: TRBJ2-1
DNA: TGCGCCAGCAGCTTGGCCATAACGTACAATGAGCAGTTCTTC
CDR3: CASSLAITYNEQFF

length: 14
V: TRBV5-1
D: NA
size: NA
J: TRBJ2-7
DNA: TGCGCCAGCAGCGCGGGACAGACTTGGCACGAGCAGTACTTC
CDR3: CASSAGQTWHEQYF

length: 14
V: TRBV7-3
D: NA
size: few
J: TRBJ2-7
DNA: TGTGCCAGCAGCTTAGGGGGGCGCTGGGACGAGCAGTACTTC
CDR3: CASSLGGRWDEQYF

length: 14
V: TRBV11-2
D: NA
size: NA
J: TRBJ1-1
DNA: TGTGCCAGCAGCTGGGACGGATCGAACACTGAAGCTTTCTTT
CDR3: CASSWDGSNTEAFF

length: 13
V: TRBV28
D: TRBD1
size: NA
J: TRBJ1-2
DNA: TGTGCCAGCACATCTTCCCCGACAGGGGGCTACACCTTC
CDR3: CASTSSPTGGYTF

length: 15
V: TRBV28
D: NA
size: few
J: TRBJ2-4
DNA: TGTGCCGCAGGGGACACGATCTCGGCCAAAAACATTCAGTACTTC
CDR3: CAAGDTISAKNIQYF

length: 15
V: TRBV2
D: NA
size: NA
J: TRBJ1-6
DNA: TGTGCCAGCAGTGAAGAGCGGGGAGGGTATTCACCCCTCCACTTT
CDR3: CASSEERGGYSPLHF

length: 13
V: TRBV18
D: NA
size: NA
J: TRBJ1-5
DNA: TGTGCCAGCTCACCCGGGGGGAATCAGCCCCAGCATTTT
CDR3: CASSPGGNQPQHF

length: 14
V: TRBV28
D: TRBD2
size: NA
J: TRBJ2-5
DNA: TGTGCCAGCAGAGGAGCGGGAGGGGTAGAGACCCAGTACTTC
CDR3: CASRGAGGVETQYF

length: 17
V: TRBV11-3
D: TRBD2
size: many
J: TRBJ2-1
DNA: TGTGCCAGCAGCCCCGGACTAGCGGGAGGGCTGTACAATGAGCAGTTCTTC
CDR3: CASSPGLAGGLYNEQFF

length: 13
V: TRBV10-3
D: NA
size: NA
J: TRBJ2-5
DNA: TGTGCCATCAGTGTAGACTCTCAAGAGACCCAGTACTTC
CDR3: CAISVDSQETQYF

length: 15
V: TRBV6-5
D: NA
size: many
J: TRBJ2-2
DNA: TGTGCCAGCAGTCCCCGACCCACTGAACCCGGGGAGCTGTTTTTT
CDR3: CASSPRPTEPGELFF

length: 15
V: TRBV18
D: TRBD1
size: NA
J: TRBJ1-6
DNA: TGTGCCAGCTCACTTGACAGGGCCGAAGGATCACCCCTCCACTTT
CDR3: CASSLDRAEGSPLHF

length: 15
V: TRBV6-5
D: TRBD2
size: NA
J: TRBJ2-1
DNA: TGTGCCAGCAGCCTTGAAAGAGGACTAGCGGGTGAGCAGTTCTTC
CDR3: CASSLERGLAGEQFF

length: 13
V: TRBV28
D: NA
size: many
J: TRBJ1-2
DNA: TGTGCCAGCAGTTCCGGGGCCGGAAGGGGCTACACCTTC
CDR3: CASSSGAGRGYTF

length: 15
V: TRBV28
D: TRBD1
size: NA
J: TRBJ1-2
DNA: TGTGCCAGCAGTTCGACAGGGGCCTATGGCTATGGCTACACCTTC
CDR3: CASSSTGAYGYGYTF

length: 20
V: TRBV21-1
D: NA
size: NA
J: TRBJ1-2
DNA: TGTGCCAGCAGCAAAGAAGGATGTGGCGCCGGGACTTCCCTTAACTATGGCTACACCTTC
CDR3: CASSKEGCGAGTSLNYGYTF

length: 14
V: TRBV5-1
D: NA
size: NA
J: TRBJ1-3
DNA: TGCGCCAGCAGTGAGGGGGGAACGGAAAACACCATATATTTT
CDR3: CASSEGGTENTIYF

length: 16
V: TRBV5-1
D: NA
size: NA
J: TRBJ2-3
DNA: TGCGCCAGCAGCTTGGATGGGATGTTGGGAACAGATACGCAGTATTTT
CDR3: CASSLDGMLGTDTQYF

length: 15
V: TRBV10-3
D: TRBD1
size: once
J: TRBJ1-4
DNA: TGTGCCATCAGTGAGGGGACAGGGAGTTCTGAAAAACTGTTTTTT
CDR3: CAISEGTGSSEKLFF

length: 14
V: TRBV19
D: NA
size: NA
J: TRBJ2-7
DNA: TGTGCCAGTAGTATAGCGGGGGCTGGCTACGAGCAGTACTTC
CDR3: CASSIAGAGYEQYF